The present TCR beta chain was sequenced within a study of blood T cell repertoires in COVID-19. Whole-study context: Samples of COVID-19 (acute and convalescent) were obtained from the United States, Italy and Spain. The cDNA or gDNA used as material had been derived from T cells, B-cell-depleted T cells, or PBMCs.

CDR1 LNHDA and CDR2 SQIVND come from the germline V gene (reference sequence). The CDR3 loop spans 14 amino acids. Trimming cost V 9 bases and J 0 bases, with 12 bases left between them. As processed by the authors: It was from reference gene primer amplification that nucleated cell counts were estimated. The table came from immunoSEQ multiplex PCR; TCRdb's copy has only in-frame clones and leaves some out. V, J and clone size are those of that table, while D and trimming were read from the DNA. The sample lists 150,000 to 200,000 clones, 75% to 90% occurring once. V gene TRBV19 combines with J gene TRBJ1-3; no reliable D call. The origin of this receptor is a human donor in a cohort sampled during active COVID-19. Sequencing was carried out using peripheral blood. Here the CDR3 reads CASLPLSSGNTIYF. CDR3 DNA: TGTGCCAGCCTTCCCTTGAGCTCTGGAAACACCATATATTTT.